Presented here are 27 T cell receptor beta chains from one specimen sequenced in a study of shared clonotypes between healthy human individuals. Produced via immunoSEQ multiplex PCR; TCRdb's table is partial and in-frame only. The sample includes some 700,000 clones, about 90% seen only once; the top ten take 34%. The sequencing sample was made of memory CD8+ T cells from PBMCs. As to subset: CD45RO+ cells pooled with CCR7-negative TemRA cells. These receptor sequences come from a man younger than 35 in good health. Some clones in this sample may be carry-over from other donors' samples.

The chain joins TRBV5-4 to TRBJ2-3; D uncertain. Trimming left V 1 base short and J 2 bases short, with 11 bases between. The V gene's germline CDR1 is SGHNT and CDR2 YYREEE (reference sequence). The CDR3 spans 15 residues. The CDR3 coding sequence is TGTGCCAGCAGCTTGATGGCACTTTACACAGATACGCAGTATTTT. Amino acid sequence: CASSLMALYTDTQYF.

The rearrangement joins TRBV27 to TRBJ2-1, with TRBD2 as a possible D gene (5 bases). Germline CDR1 MNHEY, CDR2 SMNVEV (reference sequence). V was shortened by 6 bases and J by 7 bases, with 13 bases between the two germline ends. CDR3 length: 13 residues. The CDR3 loop reads CASRGDLENEQFF. CDR3 nucleotide sequence: TGTGCCAGCAGGGGAGACCTAGAAAATGAGCAGTTCTTC.

The J gene is TRBJ2-1, the V gene TRBV9; a weak D match, TRBD2 (6 bases). Germline V gene data show CDR1 as SGDLS and CDR2 as YYNGEE. Trimming took 3 bases from V and 7 from J, leaving 14 bases between them. CDR3 length: 14 residues. The CDR3 sequence is CASSGRDSVNEQFF. The DNA for the CDR3 is TGTGCCAGCAGCGGCCGGGACTCTGTTAATGAGCAGTTCTTC.

The J gene is TRBJ1-2, the V gene TRBV30; 9 nucleotides line up with TRBD1. Germline loops: CDR1 GTSNPN, CDR2 SVGIG (reference sequence). The CDR3 extends over 16 amino acids. V lost 3 bases and J lost 3; bases outside the gene matches: 11. CDR3 residues: CAWRNYWTGDHYGYTF. In nucleotides, the CDR3 is TGTGCCTGGAGGAATTATTGGACAGGGGATCACTATGGCTACACCTTC.

This chain connects TRBV5-6 to TRBJ1-5; D ambiguous. Germline assignment: CDR1 SGHDT and CDR2 YYEEEE. The length of the CDR3 is 14 residues. The V and J ends lost 1 base and 6 bases respectively, with 11 bases between them. CDR3 in amino acids: CASSLSQKGQPQHF. CDR3 DNA: TGTGCCAGCAGCTTGTCCCAGAAAGGTCAGCCCCAGCATTTT.

This rearrangement joins TRBV7-2 to TRBJ1-3; D is unclear. The V gene lost 5 bases and the J gene lost 4 bases, with 18 bases spanning the gap. CDR1 and CDR2 from the germline V gene are SGHTA and FQGNSA. This CDR3 is 16 amino acids long. CDR3 bases: TGTGCCAGCAGCCCCCCATCAATTAGGCCAGGAAACACCATATATTTT. Its protein is CASSPPSIRPGNTIYF.

This clone appeared once. The chain carries TRBV27 and TRBJ2-5, with a possible D match to TRBD2 (7 bases). The CDR3 has 14 residues. CDR1 is MNHEY and CDR2 is SMNVEV in the germline V gene (reference sequence). V dropped 5 bases and J dropped 5 bases, with 15 bases sitting between them. The CDR3 DNA sequence: TGTGCCAGCAGTCTTGAGGGGGGGGTGGAGACCCAGTACTTC. Its protein product is CASSLEGGVETQYF.

This clone was recorded many times. This rearrangement joins TRBV7-9 to TRBJ1-1, with TRBD1 as a possible D gene (6 bases). The CDR3 runs 15 residues. The germline V gene encodes CDR1 SEHNR and CDR2 FQNEAQ (reference sequence). Trimming took 1 base from V and 7 from J, leaving 16 bases between them. The DNA of the CDR3 is TGTGCCAGCAGCTTAGGTCTTTCGGGGACAATTGAAGCTTTCTTT. Translating gives CASSLGLSGTIEAFF.

As DNA, the CDR3 is TGCGCCAGCACCAAGAAGAGGGACAGGGGAAATGGCTACACCTTC. Its translation is CASTKKRDRGNGYTF. This chain joins TRBV10-1 and TRBJ1-2; 10 bases fit TRBD1. V was clipped by 7 bases and J by 6 bases; unmatched bases: 11. In germline, CDR1 is WNHNN, CDR2 SYGVQD (reference sequence). The CDR3 extends over 15 amino acids.

This chain uses TRBV7-9 with TRBJ1-5; tentative D call: TRBD1 (6 bases). The CDR3 spans 14 residues. Trimming removed 3 bases at V and 1 base at J, with 7 bases between. The germline V gene has CDR1 SEHNR and CDR2 FQNEAQ (reference sequence). The CDR3 DNA sequence: TGTGCCAGCAGCTTGGGACAAAGCAATCAGCCCCAGCATTTT. Amino acids: CASSLGQSNQPQHF.

The rearrangement links TRBV18 to TRBJ2-2; no clear D. The CDR3 length is 17 residues. Germline assignment: CDR1 KGHSH and CDR2 LQKENI. The V and J ends lost 0 bases and 0 bases respectively, with 11 bases between them. The CDR3 coding sequence is TGTGCCAGCTCACCACCTAAAGTGTTCTCGAACACCGGGGAGCTGTTTTTT. It is translated as CASSPPKVFSNTGELFF.

A few counts support this clone. The V call is TRBV18, the J call TRBJ1-1, with TRBD1 matching over 9 bases. V gave up 4 bases and J gave up 3 bases; unmatched junction bases: 6. The CDR3 contains 15 residues. The V gene's germline CDR1 is KGHSH and CDR2 LQKENI. In DNA form, the CDR3 reads TGTGCCAGCTCACTGTTGGGACAGGGCTACACTGAAGCTTTCTTT. Translated: CASSLLGQGYTEAFF.

The gene calls are TRBV2 and TRBJ2-3; D unclear. Germline V gene sequence: CDR1 SNHLY, CDR2 FYNNEI. Between the trimmed V and J ends, which lost 7 bases and 1 base, there was a span of 12 bases. The CDR3 covers 14 residues. CDR3 region: CASIPVTRTDTQYF. The CDR3 nucleotides are TGTGCCAGCATCCCGGTCACTCGCACAGATACGCAGTATTTT.

Concerning this clone: An end of the junction differs from the germline gene, which may be a read error. The chain combines TRBV7-9 with TRBJ1-5, with D unclear. The CDR3 contains 17 residues. Germline V lookup: CDR1 SEHNR, CDR2 FQNEAQ (reference sequence). CDR3 residues: CASSPSWTTRSNQPQHF. The CDR3 DNA sequence: TGCGCCAGCAGCCCCTCATGGACGACTCGAAGCAATCAGCCCCAGCATTTT. Full variable domain (remainder filled in from reference TRBV7-9 and TRBJ1-5): DTGVSQNPRHKITKRGQNVTFRCDPISEHNRLYWYRQTLGQGPEFLTYFQNEAQLEKSRLLSDRFSAERPKGSFSTLEIQRTEQGDSAMYLCASSPSWTTRSNQPQHFGDGTRLSIL.

This clone has a handful of counts. A much larger clone is a single base away; this may be a read error. Other DNA sequences in the sample encode the same CDR3. The chain is built from TRBV5-8 and TRBJ1-5, with a tentative D call TRBD1 (5 bases). With 2 bases removed from V and 0 bases from J, the gap between germline ends came to 9 bases. This CDR3 has 15 residues. The V gene's germline CDR1 is SGHTS and CDR2 YDEGEE. CDR3 region: CASSFQGYSNQPQHF. CDR3 DNA sequence: TGTGCCAGCAGCTTTCAGGGTTATAGCAATCAGCCCCAGCATTTT. The full variable domain, completed using reference TRBV5-8 and TRBJ1-5, is EAGVTQSPTHLIKTRGQQATLRCSPISGHTSVYWYQQALGLGLQFLLWYDEGEERNRGNFPPRFSGRQFPNYSSELNVNALELEDSALYLCASSFQGYSNQPQHFGDGTRLSIL.

The chain recombines TRBV6-6 with TRBJ2-7, with D maybe TRBD2 (6 bases). The CDR3 totals 14 residues. Germline V lookup: CDR1 MNHNY, CDR2 SVGAGI (reference sequence). Trimming took off 2 bases at V and 3 bases at J, with 11 bases between the two ends. The CDR3 loop is CASSYGGIDYEQYF. Here the CDR3 DNA reads TGTGCCAGCAGTTACGGAGGGATTGACTACGAGCAGTACTTC.

This clone has more than one count but fewer than ten. J is TRBJ1-1 and V is TRBV4-3; no firm D call. The CDR3 runs to 13 residues. Looked up from germline, CDR1 is LGHNA and CDR2 is YSLEER. V was shortened by 4 bases and J by 3 bases, with 9 bases between the two germline ends. In nucleotides, the CDR3 is TGCGCCAGCAGCCTAAGGAAGTACACTGAAGCTTTCTTT. Its translation: CASSLRKYTEAFF.

The sample holds one count of this clone. The chain uses TRBV2 and TRBJ1-4; D gene uncertain. Germline CDR1 is SNHLY and CDR2 is FYNNEI. With 2 bases removed from V and 1 base from J, the gap between germline ends came to 2 bases. This CDR3 spans 13 amino acids. This CDR3 is CASSERTNEKLFF. CDR3 in DNA: TGTGCCAGCAGTGAAAGAACTAATGAAAAACTGTTTTTT.

This clone was observed a handful of times. V and J are TRBV9 and TRBJ2-7; 8 bases fit TRBD1. Germline CDR1 SGDLS, CDR2 YYNGEE. The CDR3 is 17 residues long. The junction had 16 bases not matched to a gene; V was cut back by 5 bases and J by 3 bases. CDR3 sequence reads: CASSLLDRAGGFYEQYF. As DNA, the CDR3 is TGTGCCAGCAGTCTTCTGGACAGGGCGGGCGGTTTCTACGAGCAGTACTTC.

J is TRBJ1-5 and V is TRBV7-8; no clear D gene. V lost 0 bases and J 5 bases, leaving 14 bases between the germline ends. The germline V gene has CDR1 SGHVS and CDR2 FQNEAQ. The CDR3 covers 16 residues. DNA of the CDR3: TGTGCCAGCAGCTTAGCAACACCCCGGGCGCATCAGCCCCAGCATTTT. Translating gives CASSLATPRAHQPQHF.

The CDR3 coding sequence is TGTGCCAGCAGCTCCCCCTGGACTTACTCCGGGACTACCCCAGGCGAGCAGTACTTC. It translates to CASSSPWTYSGTTPGEQYF. The chain links TRBV11-2 to TRBJ2-7; 7 bases agree with TRBD2. V dropped 4 bases and J dropped 6; count of bases not matched to a gene: 24. The V gene's germline CDR1 is SGHAT and CDR2 FQNNGV. The CDR3 is 19 residues long.

This clone was recorded only once. The genes are TRBV27 and TRBJ2-5; 9 bases match TRBD1. The trim removed 5 bases at V and 1 base at J, leaving 17 bases unmatched. The CDR3 length is 19 residues. The germline V gene has CDR1 MNHEY and CDR2 SMNVEV (reference sequence). CDR3 amino acids: CASSPKTRDRDWSQETQYF. CDR3 DNA: TGTGCCAGCAGTCCAAAAACCCGGGACAGGGACTGGAGCCAAGAGACCCAGTACTTC.

The chain couples TRBV7-6 to TRBJ1-2; D not certain. Germline V lookup: CDR1 SGHVS, CDR2 FNYEAQ. V was cut by 4 bases and J by 4 bases, with 7 bases left in between. This CDR3 has 12 residues. The CDR3 region is CASSSGIYGYTF. CDR3 bases: TGTGCCAGCAGCTCCGGGATCTATGGCTACACCTTC. The variable domain in full, with the rest retrieved from reference TRBV7-6 and TRBJ1-2, is GAGVSQSPRYKVTKRGQDVALRCDPISGHVSLYWYRQALGQGPEFLTYFNYEAQQDKSGLPNDRFSAERPEGSISTLTIQRTEQRDSAMYRCASSSGIYGYTFGSGTRLTVV.

This clone was seen ten or more times. V is TRBV10-3 and J is TRBJ2-7; 7 bases line up with TRBD1. The CDR3 covers 16 residues. Per the germline V gene, CDR1 is ENHRY and CDR2 is SYGVKD. V shed 0 bases, J shed 2 bases, and the junction held 7 bases outside the gene matches. Here the CDR3 DNA reads TGTGCCATCAGTGAGTCTGGAACAGGGGCTACCTACGAGCAGTACTTC. Protein sequence: CAISESGTGATYEQYF.

The rearrangement links TRBV4-3 to TRBJ2-2; D remains unclear. CDR1 and CDR2 (germline): LGHNA, YSLEER. The CDR3 length is 15 residues. V was pared by 4 bases and J by 8 bases, with 17 bases between. CDR3 sequence reads: CASSLEIRRSGELFF. The CDR3, as DNA: TGCGCCAGCAGCCTCGAGATACGCAGGTCTGGGGAGCTGTTTTTT.

The chain couples TRBV6-5 to TRBJ2-1, with 8 bases fitting TRBD1. The CDR3 is 14 amino acids. CDR1 MNHEY and CDR2 SVGAGI come from the germline V gene. Trimming at V came to 4 bases and at J to 12 bases, leaving 11 bases not matched to a gene. Written as DNA, the CDR3 is TGTGCCAGCAGTTCGGTGCCAGGGGGCGGAGGGCAGTTCTTC. Amino acid sequence: CASSSVPGGGGQFF.

V is TRBV4-1 and J is TRBJ1-5; D might be TRBD1 (6 bases). The V gene lost 7 bases and the J gene lost 0 bases, with 13 bases spanning the gap. Germline V CDR1 and CDR2: MGHRA, YSYEKL. This CDR3 spans 15 amino acids. CDR3 loop: CASTPGHPSNQPQHF. CDR3 in DNA: TGCGCCAGCACGCCGGGACACCCTAGCAATCAGCCCCAGCATTTT.